The clone carrying this TCR beta chain was recorded only once. Libraries were prepared by immunoSEQ multiplex PCR; TCRdb keeps only in-frame clonotypes and omits some of them. The sample has 50,000 to 75,000 clones; around 85% are singletons. The data originate from a study of Tregs in tolerant kidney transplant recipients. Per the germline V gene, CDR1 is MNHEY and CDR2 is SVGAGI. J lost 3 bases, V lost 8 bases, and 8 bases had no gene match. The CDR3 runs 15 residues. The source was Tregs from blood, collected before the transplant. The source of this sequence is a human donor who received a combined kidney and bone marrow transplant. The rearrangement links TRBV6-5 to TRBJ2-2, with 8 bases matching TRBD2. The CDR3 sequence is CASCGGGTYTGELFF. CDR3 bases: TGTGCCAGCTGTGGCGGGGGGACCTACACCGGGGAGCTGTTTTTT.